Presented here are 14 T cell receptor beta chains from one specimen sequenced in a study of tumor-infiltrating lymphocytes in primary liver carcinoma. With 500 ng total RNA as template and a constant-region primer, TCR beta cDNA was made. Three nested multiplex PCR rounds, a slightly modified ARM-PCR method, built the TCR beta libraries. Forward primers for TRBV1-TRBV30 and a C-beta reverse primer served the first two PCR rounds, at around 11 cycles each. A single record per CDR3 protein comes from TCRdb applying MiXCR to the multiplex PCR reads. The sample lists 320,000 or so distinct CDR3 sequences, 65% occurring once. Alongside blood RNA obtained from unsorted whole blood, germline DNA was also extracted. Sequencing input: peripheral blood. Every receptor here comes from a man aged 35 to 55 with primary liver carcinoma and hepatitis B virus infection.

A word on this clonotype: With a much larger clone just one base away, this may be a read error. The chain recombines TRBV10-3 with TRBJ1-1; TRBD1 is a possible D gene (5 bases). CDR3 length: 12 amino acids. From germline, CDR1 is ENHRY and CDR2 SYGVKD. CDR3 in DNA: TGTGCCATCGGGGGGACCAACACTGGAGCTTTCTTT. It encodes CAIGGTNTGAFF.

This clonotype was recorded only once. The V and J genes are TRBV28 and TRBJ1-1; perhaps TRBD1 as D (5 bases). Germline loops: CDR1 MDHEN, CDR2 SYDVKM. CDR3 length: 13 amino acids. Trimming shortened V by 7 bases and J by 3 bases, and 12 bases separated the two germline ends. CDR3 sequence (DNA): TGTGCCAGCACCTGGGGACGCGACACTGAAGCTTTCTTT. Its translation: CASTWGRDTEAFF. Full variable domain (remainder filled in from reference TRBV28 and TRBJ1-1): DVKVTQSSRYLVKRTGEKVFLECVQDMDHENMFWYRQDPGLGLRLIYFSYDVKMKEKGDIPEGYSVSREKKERFSLILESASTNQTSMYLCASTWGRDTEAFFGQGTRLTVV.

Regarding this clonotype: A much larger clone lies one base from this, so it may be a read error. The CDR3 loop is CASGTEAGVETQYF. CDR3 nucleotides: TGTGCCAGCGGTACCGAAGCGGGAGTTGAGACCCAGTACTTC. J is TRBJ2-5 and V is TRBV6-2 or TRBV6-3, with 8 bases lining up with TRBD2. There are 14 residues in the CDR3. CDR1 and CDR2 (germline): MNHEY, SVGEGT. V lost 8 bases, J lost 5 bases, and 10 bases stayed unmatched.

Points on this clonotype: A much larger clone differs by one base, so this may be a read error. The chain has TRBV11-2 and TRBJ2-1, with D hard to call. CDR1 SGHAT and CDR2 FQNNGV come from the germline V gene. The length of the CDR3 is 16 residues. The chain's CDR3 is CGSSLRERTSYNEQFF. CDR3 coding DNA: TGTGGCAGCAGCTTAAGGGAAAGAACCTCCTACAATGAGCAGTTCTTC.

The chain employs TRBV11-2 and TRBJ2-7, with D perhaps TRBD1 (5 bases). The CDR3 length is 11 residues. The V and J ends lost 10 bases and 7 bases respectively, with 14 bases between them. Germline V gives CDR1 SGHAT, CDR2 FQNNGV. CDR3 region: CANTKGVEQYF. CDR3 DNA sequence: TGTGCCAACACAAAAGGGGTTGAGCAGTACTTC.

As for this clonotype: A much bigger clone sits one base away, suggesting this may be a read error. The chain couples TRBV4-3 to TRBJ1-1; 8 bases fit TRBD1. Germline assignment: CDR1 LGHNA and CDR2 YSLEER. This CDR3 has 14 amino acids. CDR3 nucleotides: TGTGCCAGCTCGGAACAGGGGGTGAGCACTGAAGCTTTCTTT. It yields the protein CASSEQGVSTEAFF.

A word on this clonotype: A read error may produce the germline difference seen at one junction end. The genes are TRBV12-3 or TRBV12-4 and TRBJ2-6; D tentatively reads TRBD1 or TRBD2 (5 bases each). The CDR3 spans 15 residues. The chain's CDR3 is CASNTSSSGANVLTF. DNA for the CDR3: TGTGCCAGCAATACTAGTTCCTCTGGGGCCAACGTTCTGACTTTC.

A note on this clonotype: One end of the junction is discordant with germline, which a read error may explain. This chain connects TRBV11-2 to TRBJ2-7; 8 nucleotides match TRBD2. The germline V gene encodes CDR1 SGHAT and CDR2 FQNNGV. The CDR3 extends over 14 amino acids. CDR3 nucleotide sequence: TGTACCAGCAGCAGCACTTCGGGACTAGGCGAGCAGTACTTC. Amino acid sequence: CTSSSTSGLGEQYF.

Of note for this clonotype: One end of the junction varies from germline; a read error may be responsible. In DNA form, the CDR3 reads TGTGCCAGCAGCTTAGCCACCCCGGGAGAGGGCTGCGAGCAGTATTTC. Translated, it gives CASSLATPGEGCEQYF. The chain links TRBV11-1 to TRBJ2-7, with D tentatively TRBD2 (6 bases). From germline, CDR1 is SGHAT and CDR2 FQDESV (reference sequence). The CDR3 covers 16 residues.

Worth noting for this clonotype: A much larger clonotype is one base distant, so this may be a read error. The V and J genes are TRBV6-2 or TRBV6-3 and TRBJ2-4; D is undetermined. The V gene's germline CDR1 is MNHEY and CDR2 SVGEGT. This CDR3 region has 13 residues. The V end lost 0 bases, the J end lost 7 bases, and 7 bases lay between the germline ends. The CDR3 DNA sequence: TGTGCCAGCAGTTACTCCGGGTCCAACATTCAGTACTTC. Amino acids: CASSYSGSNIQYF.

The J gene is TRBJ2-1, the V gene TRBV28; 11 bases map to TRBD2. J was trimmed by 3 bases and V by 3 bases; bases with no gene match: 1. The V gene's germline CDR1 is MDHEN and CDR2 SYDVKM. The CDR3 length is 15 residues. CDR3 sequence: CASSFGTSGYNEQFF. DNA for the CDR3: TGTGCCAGCAGTTTTGGGACTAGCGGCTACAATGAGCAGTTCTTC.

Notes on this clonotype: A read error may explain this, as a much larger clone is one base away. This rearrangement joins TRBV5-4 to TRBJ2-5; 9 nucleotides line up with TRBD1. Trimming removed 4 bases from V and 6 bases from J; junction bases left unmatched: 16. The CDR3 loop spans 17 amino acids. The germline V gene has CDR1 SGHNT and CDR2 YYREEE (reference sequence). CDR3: CASSTHQPGTGRKTQYF. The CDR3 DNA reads TGTGCCAGCAGCACCCACCAACCCGGGACAGGGAGGAAGACCCAGTACTTC.

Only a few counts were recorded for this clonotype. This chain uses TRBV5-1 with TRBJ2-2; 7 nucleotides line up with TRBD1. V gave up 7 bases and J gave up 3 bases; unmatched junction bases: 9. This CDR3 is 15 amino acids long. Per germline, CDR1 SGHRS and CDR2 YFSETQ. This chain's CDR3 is CASDPGTEDTGELFF. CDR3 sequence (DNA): TGCGCCAGCGACCCCGGGACAGAAGACACCGGGGAGCTGTTTTTT. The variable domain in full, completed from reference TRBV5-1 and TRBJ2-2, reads KAGVTQTPRYLIKTRGQQVTLSCSPISGHRSVSWYQQTPGQGLQFLFEYFSETQRNKGNFPGRFSGRQFSNSRSEMNVSTLELGDSALYLCASDPGTEDTGELFFGEGSRLTVL.

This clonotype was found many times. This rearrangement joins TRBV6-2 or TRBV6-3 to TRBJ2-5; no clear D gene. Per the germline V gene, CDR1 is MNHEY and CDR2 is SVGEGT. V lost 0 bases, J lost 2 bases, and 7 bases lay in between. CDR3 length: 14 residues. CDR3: CASSYSRLQETQYF. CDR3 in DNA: TGTGCCAGCAGTTACTCTCGATTACAAGAGACCCAGTACTTC.